A selection of T cell receptor beta chains follows, all from one sample in a study of T cell responses to AZD1222 COVID-19 vaccine. TCRdb's copy holds only in-frame clones and misses some; the assay was immunoSEQ multiplex PCR. The profile shows about 170,000 clones, approximately 95% of them singletons. The input for sequencing was peripheral blood, taken on day 0 of AZD1222 vaccination. The receptors come from an adult in good health. Each CDR3 is given with its conserved first and last residue. A D gene is named only where the DNA matches it firmly. Expanded clones are given a class, and other clones once, few, many or no size at all.

d_gene,v_gene,len,j_gene,abundance,CDR3aa,CDR3nt
TRBD1,TRBV6-5,12,TRBJ1-2,-,CASSRTGYGYTF,TGTGCCAGCAGTCGGACAGGCTACGGCTACACCTTC
-,TRBV10-2,16,TRBJ2-1,-,CASSDVLAAGYNEQFF,TGCGCCAGCAGTGACGTGCTAGCTGCCGGTTACAATGAGCAGTTCTTC
-,TRBV27,12,TRBJ1-6,once,CASSYSNSPLHF,TGTGCCAGCAGTTACTCGAATTCACCCCTCCACTTT
-,TRBV3-1/TRBV3-2,14,TRBJ1-3,-,CASSLRGWGNTIYF,TGTGCCAGCAGCCTGAGGGGTTGGGGAAACACCATATATTTT
TRBD1,TRBV18,17,TRBJ2-3,-,CASSPRDRIPPTDTQYF,TGTGCCAGCTCACCACGGGACAGGATCCCCCCCACAGATACGCAGTATTTT
-,TRBV6-1,14,TRBJ1-1,-,CASSESTNPGEAFF,TGTGCCAGCAGTGAATCGACAAATCCTGGCGAAGCTTTCTTT
-,TRBV6-5,13,TRBJ2-1,-,CASSSSIDSEQFF,TGTGCCAGCAGCTCCTCCATAGACTCTGAGCAGTTCTTC
-,TRBV2,13,TRBJ1-1,-,CASIPGGRMEAFF,TGTGCCAGCATCCCTGGTGGGCGGATGGAAGCTTTCTTT
-,TRBV7-6,16,TRBJ1-4,-,CASSPGFFGTNEKLFF,TGTGCCAGCAGCCCAGGGTTCTTCGGGACTAATGAAAAACTGTTTTTT
TRBD1,TRBV6-5,13,TRBJ2-7,medium-sized,CASGDRGPSEQYF,TGTGCCAGCGGAGACAGGGGTCCCTCCGAGCAGTACTTC
-,TRBV18,13,TRBJ2-5,-,CASSLTYQETQYF,TGTGCCAGCTCACTTACGTACCAAGAGACCCAGTACTTC
-,TRBV27,14,TRBJ2-7,-,CASSPRGAYYEQYF,TGTGCCAGCAGTCCGAGGGGAGCCTACTACGAGCAGTACTTC
TRBD1,TRBV12-5,17,TRBJ1-1,-,CASGFLLGTGIHTEAFF,TGTGCTAGTGGTTTTTTACTTGGGACAGGGATTCACACTGAAGCTTTCTTT
-,TRBV3-1/TRBV3-2,14,TRBJ1-1,-,CASSQSGGSTEAFF,TGTGCCAGCAGCCAATCGGGGGGTAGCACTGAAGCTTTCTTT
-,TRBV9,14,TRBJ1-6,once,CASSVGISGSPLHF,TGTGCCAGCAGCGTAGGGATCTCGGGTTCACCCCTCCACTTT
-,TRBV18,13,TRBJ2-7,-,CASSPARTYEQYF,TGTGCCAGCTCACCGGCAAGAACCTACGAGCAGTACTTC
-,TRBV10-3,12,TRBJ2-1,-,CAILIPPVEQFF,TGTGCCATCTTGATCCCCCCTGTTGAGCAGTTCTTC
TRBD1,TRBV7-9,15,TRBJ2-5,-,CASSATWTGGETQYF,TGTGCCAGCAGCGCGACGTGGACAGGGGGAGAGACCCAGTACTTC
-,TRBV12-5,15,TRBJ1-1,once,CASGWSATGNTEAFF,TGTGCTAGTGGTTGGTCCGCGACGGGGAACACTGAAGCTTTCTTT
-,TRBV3-1/TRBV3-2,14,TRBJ1-1,-,CASSLYYQNTEAFF,TGTGCCAGCAGCCTATATTATCAGAACACTGAAGCTTTCTTT
-,TRBV7-6,16,TRBJ2-1,-,CASSSIRDRVYNEQFF,TGTGCCAGCAGCTCCATTAGGGATAGGGTATACAATGAGCAGTTCTTC
-,TRBV15,12,TRBJ1-2,-,CATSRGQNGYTF,TGTGCCACCAGCAGAGGACAGAATGGCTACACCTTC
-,TRBV5-5,14,TRBJ2-2,-,CASKEGPNTGELFF,TGTGCCAGCAAGGAGGGACCGAACACCGGGGAGCTGTTTTTT
-,TRBV6-5,14,TRBJ1-3,once,CASSHDRSKNTIYF,TGTGCCAGCAGCCATGACAGGTCGAAGAACACCATATATTTT
-,TRBV18,18,TRBJ2-6,-,CASSRVGGFLSGANVLTF,TGTGCCAGCTCACGCGTCGGGGGTTTCCTCTCTGGGGCCAACGTCCTGACTTTC
TRBD1,TRBV6-5,14,TRBJ1-2,-,CASSYATGLAGYTF,TGTGCCAGCAGTTACGCGACAGGGCTGGCTGGCTACACCTTC
-,TRBV2,11,TRBJ1-2,-,CASSGHYGYTF,TGTGCCAGCAGTGGTCACTATGGCTACACCTTC
-,TRBV5-1,16,TRBJ2-7,-,CASSLEATSFSYEQYF,TGCGCCAGCAGCTTGGAGGCCACATCGTTCTCCTACGAGCAGTACTTC
-,TRBV3-1/TRBV3-2,14,TRBJ1-2,-,CASRGDLREGGYTF,TGTGCCAGCAGAGGGGATCTCAGGGAGGGTGGCTACACCTTC
TRBD2,TRBV5-8,17,TRBJ2-1,-,CASSLTSSGRRYNEQFF,TGTGCCAGCAGCTTGACTAGTAGCGGGAGGCGCTACAATGAGCAGTTCTTC
TRBD2,TRBV6-1,15,TRBJ2-1,many,CASSEESGGYNEQFF,TGTGCCAGCAGTGAAGAAAGCGGGGGTTACAATGAGCAGTTCTTC
TRBD2,TRBV19,20,TRBJ2-7,-,CASSPARGGRANFVSYEQYF,TGTGCCAGTAGTCCCGCCCGCGGCGGGAGGGCCAATTTTGTGTCCTACGAGCAGTACTTC
-,TRBV18,17,TRBJ1-5,once,CASSPWAGTRGDQPQHF,TGTGCCAGCTCACCATGGGCAGGCACAAGGGGCGATCAGCCCCAGCATTTT
TRBD1,TRBV5-5,16,TRBJ1-6,-,CASSPLDRVWNSPLHF,TGTGCCAGCAGCCCCTTGGACAGGGTGTGGAATTCACCCCTCCACTTT
TRBD1,TRBV7-9,19,TRBJ2-5,once,CASSYTPRTGWGLKETQYF,TGTGCCAGCAGCTACACCCCCCGGACAGGATGGGGTCTTAAGGAGACCCAGTACTTC
-,TRBV6-1,13,TRBJ1-1,-,CASSEIWGTEAFF,TGTGCCAGCAGTGAAATTTGGGGTACTGAAGCTTTCTTT
-,TRBV6-6,17,TRBJ2-7,-,CASSRGGYRRDPYEQYF,TGTGCCAGCAGTCGAGGGGGGTATCGGAGAGATCCCTACGAGCAGTACTTC
-,TRBV10-1,14,TRBJ1-6,-,CASSEQWGSSPLHF,TGCGCCAGCAGTGAACAGTGGGGATCTTCACCCCTCCACTTT
-,TRBV10-3,12,TRBJ2-3,-,CAISEGVDTQYF,TGTGCCATCAGTGAGGGGGTAGATACGCAGTATTTT
-,TRBV12-5,13,TRBJ2-7,once,CASGLEGIYEQYF,TGTGCTAGTGGTTTGGAGGGGATCTACGAGCAGTACTTC
TRBD1,TRBV11-3,16,TRBJ2-4,few,CASSLGSTGPGDIQYF,TGTGCCAGCAGCTTGGGATCGACAGGGCCCGGGGACATTCAGTACTTC
-,TRBV28,12,TRBJ2-7,-,CASSFRLREQYF,TGTGCCAGCAGTTTTCGGTTGAGAGAGCAGTACTTC
TRBD1,TRBV5-1,14,TRBJ1-1,-,CASSFLDRGPEAFF,TGCGCCAGCAGCTTCCTGGACAGGGGGCCTGAAGCTTTCTTT
-,TRBV20-1,11,TRBJ1-1,once,CSAREYRNAFF,TGCAGTGCTAGAGAGTACCGGAACGCTTTCTTT
-,TRBV2,18,TRBJ2-7,-,CASSPGQVAALRIYEQYF,TGTGCCAGCAGTCCAGGACAAGTAGCGGCCCTGAGGATCTACGAGCAGTACTTC
-,TRBV29-1,13,TRBJ1-2,once,CSVEGNSPGGYTF,TGCAGCGTCGAAGGCAATTCACCAGGTGGCTACACCTTC
-,TRBV5-1,14,TRBJ2-2,-,CASSLVANTGELFF,TGCGCCAGCAGCTTGGTCGCGAACACCGGGGAGCTGTTTTTT
TRBD1,TRBV2,16,TRBJ2-2,-,CASSEWGQGAEGELFF,TGTGCCAGCAGTGAATGGGGACAGGGGGCCGAGGGGGAGCTGTTTTTT
TRBD1,TRBV28,14,TRBJ2-7,-,CASTSYRGTYEQYF,TGTGCCAGCACCTCGTACAGGGGTACATACGAGCAGTACTTC
-,TRBV25-1,15,TRBJ1-6,-,CASRVSGTANSPLHF,TGTGCCAGCAGGGTGTCCGGGACCGCTAATTCACCCCTCCACTTT
-,TRBV7-9,13,TRBJ1-2,-,CASSSSGIPNYTF,TGTGCCAGCAGCTCCTCAGGGATCCCAAACTACACCTTC
-,TRBV25-1,14,TRBJ1-5,-,CASRAEGVGQPQHF,TGTGCCAGCAGGGCGGAAGGGGTAGGTCAGCCCCAGCATTTT
-,TRBV27,15,TRBJ2-2,-,CASSFGTPNTGELFF,TGTGCCAGCAGTTTCGGGACTCCTAACACCGGGGAGCTGTTTTTT
TRBD2,TRBV5-4,15,TRBJ2-2,-,CASSYSGADTGELFF,TGTGCCAGCAGCTATAGCGGGGCTGACACCGGGGAGCTGTTTTTT
-,TRBV5-1,15,TRBJ2-1,-,CASSLYHRGKNEQFF,TGCGCCAGCAGCTTGTACCATAGGGGAAAGAATGAGCAGTTCTTC